This T cell receptor (beta chain) was sequenced during a study of neurological immune-mediated disorders. Per germline, CDR1 SGHNT and CDR2 YYREEE (reference sequence). The CDR3 has 16 amino acids. Between the trimmed V and J ends, which lost 0 bases and 3 bases, there was a span of 15 bases. Regarding the study as a whole: Expansion of TCR clones was greatest in HTLV-1-associated myelopathy and smallest in multiple sclerosis, where it fell below that of healthy controls.

Libraries from sorted cells used 1 million T cells (CD4+ or CD8+). This clonotype was observed at least ten times. Its target is unknown. cDNA was made by 5'RACE with 10-nucleotide random UMIs. TCRdb used MiXCR to reprocess the 5' RACE reads, holding one entry per CDR3 protein. The sample has about 40,000 distinct CDR3 sequences, about 15% seen once. The V and J genes are TRBV5-4 and TRBJ1-1; maybe TRBD1 (6 bases). The receptor was isolated from a woman aged 60 to 75 with HTLV-1-associated myelopathy (HAM/TSP). The source material was CD4+ T cells from blood. CDR3 sequence reads: CASSLGPIRGHTEAFF. The CDR3 DNA sequence: TGTGCCAGCAGCTTGGGTCCTATCAGGGGTCACACTGAAGCTTTCTTT. The variable domain in full, completed from reference TRBV5-4 and TRBJ1-1, reads ETGVTQSPTHLIKTRGQQVTLRCSSQSGHNTVSWYQQALGQGPQFIFQYYREEENGRGNFPPRFSGLQFPNYSSELNVNALELDDSALYLCASSLGPIRGHTEAFFGQGTRLTVV.